This T cell receptor beta chain comes out of a study of blood T cells in healthy people across ages. Study-wide points: As age increased, TCR beta diversity per million T cells fell in a roughly linear fashion.

Per the germline V gene, CDR1 is SGHRS and CDR2 is YFSETQ. The CDR3 has 17 residues. V shed 4 bases and J 0 bases; nucleotides not matched to a gene: 10. Using a J-beta primer mix together with a sample-barcoded 5' primer, a second PCR was run for roughly 7 to 11 cycles. Each cDNA molecule was tagged by a template-switch adaptor that had 12 random nucleotides. Every sample returned 2.5 million or more CDR3-containing paired-end reads. TCRdb re-called the 5' RACE reads through MiXCR, storing one row per CDR3 protein. The sample lists approximately 800,000 distinct CDR3 sequences; under 40% were seen once. As to this clonotype: Its antigen is not identified.

The clonotype was recovered from a man aged 18 to 30 in good health. The sequenced sample consisted of blood. This sequence joins TRBV5-1 and TRBJ2-3; TRBD2 matches 8 bases. The DNA of the CDR3 is TGCGCCAGCAGCCCCCGGGTTCTAGCGGGTAGCACAGATACGCAGTATTTT. Protein: CASSPRVLAGSTDTQYF.